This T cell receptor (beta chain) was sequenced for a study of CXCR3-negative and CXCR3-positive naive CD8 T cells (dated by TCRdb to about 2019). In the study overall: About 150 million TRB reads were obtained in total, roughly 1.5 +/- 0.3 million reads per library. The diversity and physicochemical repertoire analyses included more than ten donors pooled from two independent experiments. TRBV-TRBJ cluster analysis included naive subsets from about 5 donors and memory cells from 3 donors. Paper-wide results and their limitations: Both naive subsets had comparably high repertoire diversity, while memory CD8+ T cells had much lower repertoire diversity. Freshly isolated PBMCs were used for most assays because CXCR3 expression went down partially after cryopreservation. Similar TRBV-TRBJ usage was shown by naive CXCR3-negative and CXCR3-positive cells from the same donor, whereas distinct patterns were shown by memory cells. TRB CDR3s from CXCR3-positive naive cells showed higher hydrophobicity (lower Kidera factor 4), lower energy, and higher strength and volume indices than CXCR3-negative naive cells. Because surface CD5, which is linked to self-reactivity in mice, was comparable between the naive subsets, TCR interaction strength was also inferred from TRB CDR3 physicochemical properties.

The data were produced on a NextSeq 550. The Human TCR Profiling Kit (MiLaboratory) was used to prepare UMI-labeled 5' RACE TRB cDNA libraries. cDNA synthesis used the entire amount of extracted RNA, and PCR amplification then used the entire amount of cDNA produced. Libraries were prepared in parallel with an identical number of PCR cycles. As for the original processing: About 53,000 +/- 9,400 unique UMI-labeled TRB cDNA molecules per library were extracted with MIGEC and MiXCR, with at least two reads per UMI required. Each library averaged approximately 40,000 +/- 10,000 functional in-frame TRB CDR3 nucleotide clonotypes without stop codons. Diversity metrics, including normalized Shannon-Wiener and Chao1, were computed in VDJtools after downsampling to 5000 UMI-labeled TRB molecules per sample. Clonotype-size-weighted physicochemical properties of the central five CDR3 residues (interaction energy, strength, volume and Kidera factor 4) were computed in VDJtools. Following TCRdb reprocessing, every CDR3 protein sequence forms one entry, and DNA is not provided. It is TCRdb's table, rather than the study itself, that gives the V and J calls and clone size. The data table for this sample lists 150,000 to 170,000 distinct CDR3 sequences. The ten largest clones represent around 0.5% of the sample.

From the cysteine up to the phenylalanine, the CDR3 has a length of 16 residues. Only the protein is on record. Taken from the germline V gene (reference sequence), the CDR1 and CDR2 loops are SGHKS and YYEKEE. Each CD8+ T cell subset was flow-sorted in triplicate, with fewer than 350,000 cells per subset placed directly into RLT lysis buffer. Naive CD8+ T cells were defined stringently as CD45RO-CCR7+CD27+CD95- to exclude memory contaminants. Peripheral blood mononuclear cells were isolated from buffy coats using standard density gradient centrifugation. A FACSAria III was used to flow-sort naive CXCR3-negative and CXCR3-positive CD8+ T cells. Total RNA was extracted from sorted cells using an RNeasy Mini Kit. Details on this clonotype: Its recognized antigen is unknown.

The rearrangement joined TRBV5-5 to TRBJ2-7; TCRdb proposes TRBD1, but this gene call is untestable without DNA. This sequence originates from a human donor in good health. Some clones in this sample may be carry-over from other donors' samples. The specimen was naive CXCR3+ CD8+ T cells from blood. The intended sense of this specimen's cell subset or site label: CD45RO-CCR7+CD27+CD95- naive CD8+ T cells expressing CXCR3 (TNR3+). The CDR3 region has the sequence CASSLALGDPPYEQYF.